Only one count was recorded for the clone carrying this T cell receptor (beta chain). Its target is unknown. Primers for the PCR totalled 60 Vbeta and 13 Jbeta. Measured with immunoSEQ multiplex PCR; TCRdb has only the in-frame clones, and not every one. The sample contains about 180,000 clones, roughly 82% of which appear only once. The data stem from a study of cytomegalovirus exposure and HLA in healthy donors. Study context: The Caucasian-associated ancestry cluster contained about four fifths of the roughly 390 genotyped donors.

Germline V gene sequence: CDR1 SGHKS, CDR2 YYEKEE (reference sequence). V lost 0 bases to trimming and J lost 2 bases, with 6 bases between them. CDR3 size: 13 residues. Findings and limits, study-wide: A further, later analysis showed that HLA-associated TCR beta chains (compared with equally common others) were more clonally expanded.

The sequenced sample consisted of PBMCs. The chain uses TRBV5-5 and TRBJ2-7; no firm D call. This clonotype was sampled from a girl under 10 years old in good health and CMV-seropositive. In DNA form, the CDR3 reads TGTGCCAGCAGCTTGGCCTATACCTACGAGCAGTACTTC. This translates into CASSLAYTYEQYF.